Listed below are T cell receptor beta chains from one sample, sequenced in a study of cytomegalovirus exposure and HLA in healthy donors. The table came from immunoSEQ multiplex PCR; TCRdb's copy has only in-frame clones and leaves some out. This table holds 160,000 or so clones, about four fifths found once. Sequences were obtained from PBMCs. The receptors originated from a man aged 25-40 years in good health and CMV-seronegative. Both conserved end residues are part of each CDR3. The D gene is left open where the match is weak. Expanded clones are given a class, and other clones once, few, many or no size at all.

D gene	V gene	J gene	clone size	CDR3 DNA	CDR3 protein
TRBD1	TRBV19	TRBJ2-3	few	TGTGCCAGTAGACAAGACAGGGCGAGTGATACGCAGTATTTT	CASRQDRASDTQYF
NA	TRBV19	TRBJ1-5	NA	TGTGCCAGTAGTTGGGCCGGACAGCCTAATCAGCCCCAGCATTTT	CASSWAGQPNQPQHF
NA	TRBV7-9	TRBJ2-7	few	TGTGCCAGCAGCTTAGGCCCCATCGCAGCGGAGCAGTACTTC	CASSLGPIAAEQYF
NA	TRBV7-9	TRBJ1-1	NA	TGTGCCAGCAGCTTCGGGGGTGACGCTGAAGCTTTCTTT	CASSFGGDAEAFF
TRBD1	TRBV7-2	TRBJ1-4	few	TGTGCCAGCAGCTTAGTTCGGTACTCAGGGGGGAATGAAAAACTGTTTTTT	CASSLVRYSGGNEKLFF
NA	TRBV10-2	TRBJ1-1	NA	TGCGCCAGCAGTGGGCGGGGTGATAGGACTGAAGCTTTCTTT	CASSGRGDRTEAFF
TRBD1	TRBV7-9	TRBJ1-2	NA	TGTGCCAGCAGCTGGACAGGGAGTTATGGCTACACCTTC	CASSWTGSYGYTF
NA	TRBV6-5	TRBJ1-5	few	TGTGCCAGCAGCCCCGGGTGGGATCAGCCCCAGCATTTT	CASSPGWDQPQHF
TRBD1	TRBV27	TRBJ1-6	NA	TGTGCCAGCGGGGGACAGGGAACCCATTCACCCCTCCACTTT	CASGGQGTHSPLHF
NA	TRBV5-1	TRBJ2-7	NA	TGCGCCAGCAGCTTGCAACAGGGTACGGGCGAGCAGTACTTC	CASSLQQGTGEQYF
NA	TRBV19	TRBJ2-5	NA	TGTGCCAGTTCTGGGGGGACGGGTAGGGAGACCCAGTACTTC	CASSGGTGRETQYF
TRBD1	TRBV29-1	TRBJ2-7	NA	TGCAGCGTTAGGCCCGGGACAGGGGCCTACGAGCAGTACTTC	CSVRPGTGAYEQYF
NA	TRBV6-1	TRBJ1-1	NA	TGTGCCAGCATCCAGGTAGACACTGAAGCTTTCTTT	CASIQVDTEAFF
NA	TRBV27	TRBJ2-1	NA	TGTGCCAGCAGGAAACTAGGGAGTTCCTACAATGAGCAGTTCTTC	CASRKLGSSYNEQFF
TRBD2	TRBV9	TRBJ2-7	once	TGTGCCAGCAGCGTGGGGGGGACCTACGAGCAGTACTTC	CASSVGGTYEQYF
NA	TRBV14	TRBJ1-1	NA	TGTGCCAGCAGCCAATTGGGCTACAGGGATAGAGAGGCTTTCTTT	CASSQLGYRDREAFF
TRBD1	TRBV10-3	TRBJ1-1	NA	TGTGCCATCAGCCGAGGGGGCTCGGGGGCTTTCTTT	CAISRGGSGAFF
NA	TRBV5-5	TRBJ1-2	NA	TGTGCCAGCAGCCCCGACCCGAACAGTAACTATGGCTACACCTTC	CASSPDPNSNYGYTF
NA	TRBV6-5	TRBJ1-1	NA	TGTGCCAGCAGCCGCGGACAGTACACTGAAGCTTTCTTT	CASSRGQYTEAFF
NA	TRBV19	TRBJ1-1	NA	TGTGCCAGTAGAAGATCCGGGACAAGTACTGAAGCTTTCTTT	CASRRSGTSTEAFF
NA	TRBV28	TRBJ2-7	NA	TGTGCCAGCAGTTTAGGACTTCGGAACTACGAGCAGTACTTC	CASSLGLRNYEQYF
NA	TRBV21-1	TRBJ1-5	few	TGTGCCAGCAGCGCCAGGCCTCTTGATAGCAATCAGCCCCAGCATTTT	CASSARPLDSNQPQHF
NA	TRBV7-2	TRBJ1-5	NA	TGTGCCAGCAGCTCTACAGGGACACCCCAGCATTTT	CASSSTGTPQHF
TRBD1	TRBV5-4	TRBJ1-1	once	TGTGCCAGCAGCTTGCCAGGGGGCTGGACTGAAGCTTTCTTT	CASSLPGGWTEAFF
NA	TRBV5-1	TRBJ2-1	NA	TGCGCCAGCAGCATGGGGGAGGTGAGCTCCTACAATGAGCAGTTCTTC	CASSMGEVSSYNEQFF
TRBD1	TRBV29-1	TRBJ1-2	once	TGCAGCTGCCGGGACAGGGGCTCTGACTATGGCTACACCTTC	CSCRDRGSDYGYTF
NA	TRBV21-1	TRBJ1-1	once	TGTGCCAGCAGCGGTCCCAGGAAAGGGGGCGCTTTTATCGGGGTCACTGAAGCTTTCTTT	CASSGPRKGGAFIGVTEAFF
TRBD2	TRBV7-6	TRBJ2-7	NA	TGTGCCAGCAGCTTAGCCGCGGGAGGGACCTCCTACGAGCAGTACTTC	CASSLAAGGTSYEQYF
TRBD1	TRBV6-6	TRBJ1-2	NA	TGTGCCAGCAGCCTAGATATGACAGGGAACTATGGCTACACCTTC	CASSLDMTGNYGYTF
TRBD2	TRBV7-6	TRBJ2-7	few	TGTGCCAGCAGCCTGGGGACTAGCGGGATACACGAGCAGTACTTC	CASSLGTSGIHEQYF
NA	TRBV5-1	TRBJ2-2	few	TGCGCCAGCAAGAATGAAGCGGGTAGCACCGGGGAGCTGTTTTTT	CASKNEAGSTGELFF
NA	TRBV7-8	TRBJ2-1	NA	TGTGCCAGCAGCTATGCCCCAGGGTGGGAGCAGTTCTTC	CASSYAPGWEQFF
NA	TRBV21-1	TRBJ1-2	NA	TGTGCCAGCAGCAAAGGGGATCCGGGACAGGGGATGGGCTACACCTTC	CASSKGDPGQGMGYTF
TRBD1	TRBV9	TRBJ2-2	NA	TGTGCCAGCAGCGTAAGTAGAACTGGGACAGGTTCCACCGGGGAGCTGTTTTTT	CASSVSRTGTGSTGELFF
NA	TRBV6-4	TRBJ1-5	NA	TGTGCCAGCGCGAGTGAGCAAAATCAGCCCCAGCATTTT	CASASEQNQPQHF
NA	TRBV19	TRBJ1-1	NA	TGTGCCAGTAAGAATCCAGGGGCAATTGAAGCTTTCTTT	CASKNPGAIEAFF
TRBD1	TRBV18	TRBJ2-1	NA	TGTGCCAGCTCCACAGTAGGGGGCACCTCCTACAATGAGCAGTTCTTC	CASSTVGGTSYNEQFF
NA	TRBV6-6	TRBJ2-7	NA	TGTGCCAGCAGTTACCCCGCCCCCCGGGGTCACGAGCAGTACTTC	CASSYPAPRGHEQYF
TRBD1	TRBV7-8	TRBJ1-1	once	TGTGCCAGCAGCTCTCGGACAGGGGGGAGCACTGAAGCTTTCTTT	CASSSRTGGSTEAFF
NA	TRBV9	TRBJ2-1	NA	TGTGCCAGCAGCGCACGAACTAGTCATCCAGGCGATGAGCAGTTCTTC	CASSARTSHPGDEQFF
TRBD2	TRBV2	TRBJ2-3	few	TGTGCCAGCAGTAGACCGGGACTAGATTATGGTACGCAGTATTTT	CASSRPGLDYGTQYF
TRBD1	TRBV6-6	TRBJ2-7	few	TGTGCCAGCAGTCACGAGGGGGCTTCCTACGAGCAGTACTTC	CASSHEGASYEQYF
TRBD1	TRBV30	TRBJ1-6	NA	TGTGCCTGGAGACAGGGGTCCTCCTATAATTCACCCCTCCACTTT	CAWRQGSSYNSPLHF
NA	TRBV6-5	TRBJ2-7	NA	TGTGCCAGCAGTCTCAGGGGGGACTCTCCCTACGAGCAGTACTTC	CASSLRGDSPYEQYF
TRBD2	TRBV10-3	TRBJ2-1	once	TGTGCCATCAGTCTTGTCCTAGCGGGAGGGGGGACTAGGTACAATGAGCAGTTCTTC	CAISLVLAGGGTRYNEQFF
TRBD2	TRBV6-5	TRBJ2-7	NA	TGTGCCAGCAGTAATGGCCTAGCGGGAGTCGAGCAGTACTTC	CASSNGLAGVEQYF
NA	TRBV6-4	TRBJ2-6	NA	TGTGCCAGCAGCTTGGAGGGGACCCACTCTGGGGCCAACGTCCTGACTTTC	CASSLEGTHSGANVLTF
TRBD1	TRBV19	TRBJ2-7	NA	TGTGCCAGTAGTCACGACAGGGGAAAGGGCGAGCAGTACTTC	CASSHDRGKGEQYF
NA	TRBV20-1	TRBJ2-3	NA	TGCAGTGCTAGAGTTCCGGATACGCAGTATTTT	CSARVPDTQYF
TRBD1	TRBV11-2	TRBJ1-6	NA	TGTGCCAGCAGCTTAGGGACAGGGTTGAACTCACCCCTCCACTTT	CASSLGTGLNSPLHF
NA	TRBV27	TRBJ2-7	once	TGTGCCAGCAGCTCGGGACTTGTATCCTACGAGCAGTACTTC	CASSSGLVSYEQYF
NA	TRBV11-2	TRBJ2-2	NA	TGTGCCAGCAGCTTAACACTAGTGGCGAACACCGGGGAGCTGTTTTTT	CASSLTLVANTGELFF
NA	TRBV28	TRBJ2-1	NA	TGTGCCAGCAGTCGTACAGGGAAGGGCGTGGAGTCGTTCTTC	CASSRTGKGVESFF
NA	TRBV11-2	TRBJ2-7	NA	TGTGCCAGCAGTTACACGGTGGGGAGTTCGGGCGAGCAGTACTTC	CASSYTVGSSGEQYF
NA	TRBV7-9	TRBJ2-2	NA	TGTGCCAGCAGCCCCCGTGGGCCCACCGGGGAGCTGTTTTTT	CASSPRGPTGELFF
TRBD1	TRBV9	TRBJ1-2	once	TGTGCCAGCAGTGTAGATCGACAGGGGTATGGCTACACCTTC	CASSVDRQGYGYTF
NA	TRBV29-1	TRBJ1-1	NA	TGCAGCGTTGAAGGGACAAGTACCCTCCGGCGAGCTTTCTTT	CSVEGTSTLRRAFF